The clone carrying this T cell receptor beta chain showed up just once. These data are taken from a study of technical replicates of blood from a few donors. Assay: immunoSEQ multiplex PCR; the TCRdb copy retains only in-frame clones and omits some. The sample lists 50,000 to 70,000 clones, approximately 94% occurring once. This receptor was taken from a human donor in good health. Some clones in this sample may be carry-over from other donors' samples. The sequencing input was PBMCs.

The CDR3 coding sequence is TGCGCCAGCAGCTTACAGGGGGTTGTCGCCGGGGAGCTGTTTTTT. Protein: CASSLQGVVAGELFF. The chain links TRBV5-1 to TRBJ2-2, with 8 bases matching TRBD1. Trimming cost V 2 bases and J 6 bases; bases outside gene matches: 6. Germline CDR1 is SGHRS and CDR2 is YFSETQ. The CDR3 has 15 residues.